This T cell receptor beta chain was sequenced in a study of beta chain features in type 1 diabetes. Study observations and caveats: Sequencing used cDNA, and cells with high TCR expression could therefore be over-represented. Type 1 diabetes patients showed a moderate but significant shortening of TCRB CDR3s in all four CD4+ subsets. Researchers reported that naive, central memory and Treg TCRB repertoires appeared more similar in patients than in healthy donors.

All of the isolated RNA was reverse transcribed, so expressed TCRB transcripts were sequenced. Repertoires were generated with immunoSEQ multiplex PCR, while TCRdb's copy carries only in-frame clones and drops some. The sample yields a few hundred thousand clones, around 20% seen once. The CDR3 loop spans 17 amino acids. From germline, CDR1 is LGHNA and CDR2 YSLEER. V dropped 0 bases and J dropped 4 bases, with 19 bases sitting between them. For this clone: Its target is not known.

This receptor was obtained from a woman aged 18-29 years in good health. Specimen: naive CD4+ T cells from blood. The rearrangement links TRBV4-3 to TRBJ2-7, with D tentatively TRBD1 (5 bases). The CDR3 is CASSQDTPTDMLYEQYF. CDR3 coding DNA: TGCGCCAGCAGCCAAGATACCCCGACAGACATGTTGTACGAGCAGTACTTC.